A single T cell receptor (beta chain) is shown here with its context. This sample stems from a study of blood T cell repertoires in COVID-19. Sequencing used immunoSEQ multiplex PCR; TCRdb keeps in-frame clones, though not all of them. The sample includes around 320,000 clones, 90% to 95% seen only once; the top ten take around 3.9%. CDR3 size: 10 residues. CDR1 is SQVTM, CDR2 ANQGSEA, per germline. V lost 7 bases and J 7 bases, leaving 10 bases between the germline ends. The rearrangement links TRBV29-1 to TRBJ1-1, with D perhaps TRBD1 (5 bases). The sequenced sample consisted of PBMCs or T cells enriched from blood (not recorded which). The receptor comes from a woman in her twenties or thirties who had been exposed to COVID-19. CDR3 sequence reads: CSAGEGEAFF. CDR3 in DNA: TGCAGCGCGGGGGAGGGTGAAGCTTTCTTT.